This is a list of T cell receptor beta chains from one sample in a study of cytomegalovirus exposure and HLA in healthy donors. Assay used: immunoSEQ multiplex PCR; TCRdb lists only in-frame clones, some missing. The sample includes fewer than 200,000 clones, roughly an eighth of them seen just once. Sequencing was done on a sample of PBMCs. All receptors derive from a man in his fifties in good health and CMV-seropositive. Each CDR3 is given with its conserved first and last residue. Each record gives: D gene, clone size, J gene, V gene, CDR3 protein, CDR3 DNA. The D gene is left open where the match is weak. Clone size is shown for a subset of rows, as once, few, many or a class of expanded clone.

d_gene: TRBD1; abundance: few; j_gene: TRBJ2-3; v_gene: TRBV7-2; CDR3aa: CASSLAQGAADTQYF; CDR3nt: TGTGCCAGCAGCTTAGCACAGGGGGCGGCAGATACGCAGTATTTT
d_gene: NA; abundance: NA; j_gene: TRBJ1-6; v_gene: TRBV5-1; CDR3aa: CASSFLTGLKRNSPLHF; CDR3nt: TGCGCCAGCAGCTTCTTAACAGGGTTGAAAAGGAATTCACCCCTCCACTTT
d_gene: NA; abundance: NA; j_gene: TRBJ1-1; v_gene: TRBV5-1; CDR3aa: CASSPRQDTEAFF; CDR3nt: TGCGCCAGCAGCCCCCGGCAGGACACTGAAGCTTTCTTT
d_gene: TRBD1; abundance: few; j_gene: TRBJ1-2; v_gene: TRBV5-6; CDR3aa: CASSFRVTGGKNGYTF; CDR3nt: TGTGCCAGCAGCTTCAGGGTTACAGGGGGTAAGAATGGCTACACCTTC
d_gene: NA; abundance: few; j_gene: TRBJ1-2; v_gene: TRBV27; CDR3aa: CASSLGGPKDYGYTF; CDR3nt: TGTGCCAGCAGTTTAGGAGGGCCCAAAGACTATGGCTACACCTTC
d_gene: NA; abundance: many; j_gene: TRBJ1-1; v_gene: TRBV27; CDR3aa: CASSLLDTTEAFF; CDR3nt: TGTGCCAGCAGTTTATTGGACACCACTGAAGCTTTCTTT
d_gene: TRBD2; abundance: NA; j_gene: TRBJ2-3; v_gene: TRBV14; CDR3aa: CASSPPGLAGVTDTQYF; CDR3nt: TGTGCCAGCAGCCCCCCCGGACTAGCGGGGGTCACAGATACGCAGTATTTT
d_gene: TRBD2; abundance: few; j_gene: TRBJ2-7; v_gene: TRBV9; CDR3aa: CASSHPGGGEQYF; CDR3nt: TGTGCCAGCAGCCATCCCGGGGGGGGCGAGCAGTACTTC
d_gene: NA; abundance: few; j_gene: TRBJ2-7; v_gene: TRBV9; CDR3aa: CASSVAGSGSSYEQYF; CDR3nt: TGTGCCAGCAGCGTAGCGGGTAGCGGAAGCTCCTACGAGCAGTACTTC
d_gene: NA; abundance: NA; j_gene: TRBJ2-1; v_gene: TRBV28; CDR3aa: CASTIARAEQFF; CDR3nt: TGTGCCAGCACCATCGCGAGGGCCGAGCAGTTCTTC
d_gene: TRBD1; abundance: NA; j_gene: TRBJ1-1; v_gene: TRBV6-5; CDR3aa: CASSETGRSTEAFF; CDR3nt: TGTGCCAGCAGTGAGACAGGGAGGAGCACTGAAGCTTTCTTT
d_gene: NA; abundance: NA; j_gene: TRBJ1-2; v_gene: TRBV9; CDR3aa: CASSAGGKGNYGYTF; CDR3nt: TGTGCCAGCAGCGCCGGGGGAAAGGGGAACTATGGCTACACCTTC
d_gene: TRBD2; abundance: few; j_gene: TRBJ2-3; v_gene: TRBV7-9; CDR3aa: CASSLVAGGVLADTQYF; CDR3nt: TGTGCCAGCAGCTTAGTGGCGGGGGGGGTTCTAGCAGATACGCAGTATTTT
d_gene: TRBD2; abundance: few; j_gene: TRBJ2-5; v_gene: TRBV2; CDR3aa: CASSDPSGAQETQYF; CDR3nt: TGTGCCAGCAGTGATCCCAGCGGGGCGCAAGAGACCCAGTACTTC